These 16 T cell receptor beta chains originate from one sample sequenced in a study of shared clonotypes between healthy human individuals (dated by TCRdb to about 2020). Receptors were amplified or captured by the immunoSEQ multiplex PCR assay. Entries here come from immuneACCESS through TCRdb and include only in-frame sequences with V and J called. Some clones fail to appear in such tables; in the studies checked, an unresolved V gene covers under half of the shortfall, and the cause of the remainder is unknown. Within this sample are around 180,000 clones, with 85% to 95% of them counted one time only. 0.067% of the sample is held by the ten biggest clonotypes. Sequencing was done on a sample of naive CD4+ T cells sorted from blood. Reading the label with the study, this specimen's cell subset or site is: CD45RA+ positively selected. These receptors came from a woman in her 30s in good health.

The rearrangement links TRBV5-4 to TRBJ2-5; 10 bases match TRBD2. The assigned J gene may be wrong: the sequence end matches TRBJ2-7 better. This CDR3 spans 16 amino acids. CDR1 is SGHNT and CDR2 is YYREEE in the germline V gene (reference sequence). The CDR3 bases are TGTGCCAGCAGTCCCGGGCACCTAGCGGGAGTGTACGAGCAGTACTTC. This sequence encodes CASSPGHLAGVYEQYF.

This chain uses TRBV25-1 with TRBJ1-6; the D gene is possibly TRBD1 (5 bases). V was cut by 5 bases and J by 5 bases, with 10 bases left in between. The germline CDR1 and CDR2 sequences are MGHDK and SYGVNS. The CDR3 contains 14 residues. The CDR3 is CASSTGLDNSPLHF. The CDR3 DNA is TGTGCCAGCAGTACGGGACTGGATAATTCACCCCTCCACTTT.

The chain joins TRBV6-5 to TRBJ1-5; D gene uncertain. Trimming took 4 bases from V and 11 from J, leaving 21 bases between them. The CDR3 runs 15 residues. CDR1 MNHEY and CDR2 SVGAGI come from the germline V gene. In DNA, the CDR3 is TGTGCCAGCAGTTCCCGGCGGACCCTGATATCAGCCCAGCATTTT. This encodes CASSSRRTLISAQHF.

V is TRBV13 and J is TRBJ1-3; D remains ambiguous. The CDR3 contains 13 residues. The V end lost 3 bases, the J end lost 2 bases, and 5 bases lay between the germline ends. The germline V gene encodes CDR1 PRHDT and CDR2 FYEKMQ (reference sequence). In nucleotides, the CDR3 is TGTGCCAGCAGCTTCAGGACTGGAAACACCATATATTTT. Translated: CASSFRTGNTIYF. Full variable domain (rest looked up from reference TRBV13 and TRBJ1-3): AAGVIQSPRHLIKEKRETATLKCYPIPRHDTVYWYQQGPGQDPQFLISFYEKMQSDKGSIPDRFSAQQFSDYHSELNMSSLELGDSALYFCASSFRTGNTIYFGEGSWLTVV.

The chain has TRBV5-1 and TRBJ2-7, with D uncertain. The CDR3 extends over 14 amino acids. Trimming shortened V by 0 bases and J by 0 bases, and 7 bases separated the two germline ends. Germline V gene sequence: CDR1 SGHRS, CDR2 YFSETQ. Here the CDR3 reads CASSLGSYSYEQYF. The CDR3 nucleotides are TGCGCCAGCAGCTTGGGATCATACTCCTACGAGCAGTACTTC.

This chain uses TRBV18 with TRBJ1-6; possible D gene TRBD1, 5 bases. The CDR3 runs 17 residues. Trimming took off 2 bases at V and 6 bases at J, with 17 bases between the two ends. In germline, CDR1 is KGHSH, CDR2 LQKENI. CDR3 loop: CASSPGPGSRGNSPLHF. The CDR3 DNA is TGTGCCAGCTCACCAGGGCCAGGGAGTCGGGGTAATTCACCCCTCCACTTT.

This clone was counted a few times. The V call is TRBV25-1, the J call TRBJ2-7, with a weak D call TRBD2 (6 bases). The V end lost 4 bases, the J end lost 3 bases, and 10 bases lay between the germline ends. Germline loops: CDR1 MGHDK, CDR2 SYGVNS. This CDR3 is 13 amino acids long. The CDR3 sequence is CASSVAGYYEQYF. In DNA form, the CDR3 reads TGTGCCAGCAGTGTGGCGGGGTACTACGAGCAGTACTTC.

The table lists this clone with a count of one. The chain employs TRBV19 and TRBJ2-7; D not certain. Germline V CDR1 and CDR2: LNHDA, SQIVND (reference sequence). The V gene lost 3 bases and the J gene lost 0 bases, with 12 bases spanning the gap. This CDR3 contains 15 residues. The CDR3 spells CASSIGPGSSYEQYF. In DNA form, the CDR3 reads TGTGCCAGTAGTATCGGGCCAGGAAGCTCCTACGAGCAGTACTTC.

The rearrangement joins TRBV10-3 to TRBJ2-2; tentatively, D is TRBD2 (6 bases). The CDR3 is 15 residues long. V gave up 3 bases and J gave up 2 bases, with 10 bases separating them. Germline V gene data show CDR1 as ENHRY and CDR2 as SYGVKD. CDR3 in amino acids: CAISDSAGNTGELFF. The CDR3 nucleotides read TGTGCCATCAGTGACTCAGCGGGCAACACCGGGGAGCTGTTTTTT.

The chain links TRBV5-1 to TRBJ2-3, with 8 nucleotides matching TRBD2. Germline lookup yields CDR1 SGHRS and CDR2 YFSETQ. After removal of 1 base from V and 5 bases from J, the junction contained 3 bases not matched to a gene. The CDR3 extends over 14 amino acids. The CDR3 bases are TGCGCCAGCAGCTTGAGCGGGAGTGAAGATACGCAGTATTTT. Amino acid sequence: CASSLSGSEDTQYF.

This chain links TRBV18 with TRBJ2-7; TRBD1 agrees at 7 bases. The CDR3 consists of 15 residues. Germline-derived CDR1 and CDR2 are KGHSH and LQKENI. V shed 3 bases, J shed 3 bases, and the junction held 8 bases outside the gene matches. CDR3 sequence reads: CASSPGFTGDYEQYF. The DNA of the CDR3 is TGTGCCAGCTCACCCGGGTTTACAGGGGACTACGAGCAGTACTTC.

The sample holds a few counts of this clone. This chain connects TRBV2 to TRBJ1-2, with D unclear. Germline V gene lookup returns CDR1 SNHLY and CDR2 FYNNEI. The CDR3 totals 12 residues. Trimming left V 4 bases short and J 8 bases short, with 11 bases between. The CDR3 DNA is TGTGCCAGCAGTGTAGGCAGTTCGGGCTACACCTTC. Protein product: CASSVGSSGYTF.

The chain couples TRBV5-4 to TRBJ2-5, with a weak D call TRBD1 (6 bases). TRBJ2-7 matches the DNA end more closely, so the J call is doubtful. CDR3 length equals 12 residues. Germline-derived CDR1 and CDR2 are SGHNT and YYREEE (reference sequence). CDR3 nucleotides: TGTGCCAGCAGCAACAGGGTGGGCGAGCAGTACTTC. As protein: CASSNRVGEQYF.

The V call is TRBV6-6, the J call TRBJ2-5; 10 bases agree with TRBD2. The CDR3 consists of 16 residues. Looked up from germline, CDR1 is MNHNY and CDR2 is SVGAGI (reference sequence). J lost 4 bases, V lost 3 bases, and 8 bases had no gene match. The chain's CDR3 is CASSYQREGGGETQYF. The CDR3, as DNA: TGTGCCAGCAGTTATCAGCGGGAGGGCGGGGGAGAGACCCAGTACTTC.

This chain connects TRBV7-3 to TRBJ1-1, with D uncertain. The V end was cut by 4 bases, the J end by 1 base, with 7 bases between. Germline V gives CDR1 SGHTA, CDR2 FQGTGA. The CDR3 runs 13 residues. CDR3 bases: TGTGCCAGCAGCTCCGGTAAGAACACTGAAGCTTTCTTT. Translated, it gives CASSSGKNTEAFF.

This chain joins TRBV21-1 and TRBJ1-3. TRBV21-1 is tagged as a pseudogene. The CDR3 loop spans 16 amino acids. The CDR3 DNA follows: TGTGCCAGCAGCAAAGAAGAGATAGTTATTGGAAACACCATATATTTT. It translates to CASSKEEIVIGNTIYF.